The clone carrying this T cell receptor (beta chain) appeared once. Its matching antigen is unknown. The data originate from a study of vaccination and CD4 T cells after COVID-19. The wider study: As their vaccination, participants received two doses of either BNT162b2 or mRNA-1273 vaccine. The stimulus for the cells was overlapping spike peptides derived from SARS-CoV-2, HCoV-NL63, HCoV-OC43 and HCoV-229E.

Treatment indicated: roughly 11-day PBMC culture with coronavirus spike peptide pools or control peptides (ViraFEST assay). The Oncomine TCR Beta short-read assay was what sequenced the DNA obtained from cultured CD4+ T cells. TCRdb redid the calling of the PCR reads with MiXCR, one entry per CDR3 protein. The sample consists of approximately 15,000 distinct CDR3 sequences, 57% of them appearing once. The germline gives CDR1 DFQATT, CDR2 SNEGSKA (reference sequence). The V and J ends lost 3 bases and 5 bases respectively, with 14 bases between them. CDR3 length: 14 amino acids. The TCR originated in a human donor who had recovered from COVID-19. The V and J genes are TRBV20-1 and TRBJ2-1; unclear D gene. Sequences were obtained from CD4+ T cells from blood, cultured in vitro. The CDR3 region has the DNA TGCAGTGCTAGCCCCCCCAAGGGCCACAATGAGCAGTTCTTC. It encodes CSASPPKGHNEQFF.